The rows below give T cell receptor beta chains drawn from one sample of a study of T-cell memory formation after mild COVID-19. TCRdb fed the 5' RACE reads into MiXCR, producing one record per CDR3 protein. The sample has under 450,000 distinct CDR3 sequences; 20% to 25% are singletons. Input material: PBMCs or a T cell subset sorted from them (not recorded which). The source is a man between 18 and 29 years old who had mild COVID-19 (a few samples of this study predate the infection). Cell type and time point are not known. CDR3s include the opening cysteine and the closing phenylalanine or tryptophan. D genes are given only for firm matches. Size tells how often a clone was seen (once, few, many) or the class of an expanded clone, and some rows leave it out.

V gene: TRBV7-2; clone size: NA; J gene: TRBJ2-1; D gene: NA; CDR3 protein: CASSTTNSAYNEQFF; CDR3 DNA: TGTGCCAGCAGCACGACTAACAGTGCCTACAATGAGCAGTTCTTC
V gene: TRBV4-1; clone size: NA; J gene: TRBJ1-4; D gene: TRBD1; CDR3 protein: CASSSRGKATNEKLFF; CDR3 DNA: TGCGCCAGCAGCTCCAGGGGGAAAGCAACTAATGAAAAACTGTTTTTT
V gene: TRBV5-1; clone size: NA; J gene: TRBJ1-1; D gene: NA; CDR3 protein: CASSLDRAVTEAFF; CDR3 DNA: TGCGCCAGCAGCTTGGACAGGGCTGTCACTGAAGCTTTCTTT
V gene: TRBV5-1; clone size: few; J gene: TRBJ1-1; D gene: TRBD1; CDR3 protein: CATGQGASDTEAFF; CDR3 DNA: TGCGCCACAGGTCAGGGGGCCAGTGACACTGAAGCTTTCTTT
V gene: TRBV7-2; clone size: few; J gene: TRBJ2-5; D gene: NA; CDR3 protein: CASSSPTVPETQYF; CDR3 DNA: TGTGCCAGCAGCTCCCCGACGGTACCGGAGACCCAGTACTTC
V gene: TRBV29-1; clone size: NA; J gene: TRBJ1-2; D gene: NA; CDR3 protein: CSVGDTYNGYTF; CDR3 DNA: TGCAGCGTTGGGGACACCTATAATGGCTACACCTTC
V gene: TRBV6-5; clone size: few; J gene: TRBJ1-1; D gene: NA; CDR3 protein: CASRQQGNTEAFF; CDR3 DNA: TGTGCCAGCAGGCAACAGGGGAACACTGAAGCTTTCTTT
V gene: TRBV7-2; clone size: NA; J gene: TRBJ1-5; D gene: NA; CDR3 protein: CASRVGDQPQHF; CDR3 DNA: TGTGCCAGCAGGGTGGGAGACCAGCCCCAGCATTTT
V gene: TRBV5-1; clone size: few; J gene: TRBJ2-2; D gene: NA; CDR3 protein: CASSFRGESGGLMNTGELFF; CDR3 DNA: TGCGCCAGCAGCTTTAGGGGCGAATCGGGCGGCCTTATGAACACCGGGGAGCTGTTTTTT
V gene: TRBV7-6; clone size: NA; J gene: TRBJ2-2; D gene: NA; CDR3 protein: CASSLRDANTGELFF; CDR3 DNA: TGTGCCAGCAGCTTAAGGGACGCGAACACCGGGGAGCTGTTTTTT
V gene: TRBV29-1; clone size: NA; J gene: TRBJ2-6; D gene: NA; CDR3 protein: CSVEGSGANVLTF; CDR3 DNA: TGCAGCGTTGAGGGGAGTGGGGCCAACGTCCTGACTTTC
V gene: TRBV29-1; clone size: NA; J gene: TRBJ2-1; D gene: NA; CDR3 protein: CSVGDEQFF; CDR3 DNA: TGCAGCGTTGGGGATGAGCAGTTCTTC
V gene: TRBV21-1; clone size: NA; J gene: TRBJ2-6; D gene: NA; CDR3 protein: CASRKSTGRLSGANVLTF; CDR3 DNA: TGTGCCAGCAGGAAATCTACGGGACGCCTCTCTGGGGCCAACGTCCTGACTTTC
V gene: TRBV7-9; clone size: once; J gene: TRBJ2-7; D gene: NA; CDR3 protein: CASSPNWTSYEQYF; CDR3 DNA: TGTGCCAGCAGCCCAAATTGGACATCCTACGAGCAGTACTTC
V gene: TRBV7-9; clone size: NA; J gene: TRBJ1-4; D gene: NA; CDR3 protein: CASSLGGTGANEKLFF; CDR3 DNA: TGTGCCAGCAGCTTAGGGGGTACAGGAGCTAATGAAAAACTGTTTTTT
V gene: TRBV18; clone size: once; J gene: TRBJ1-2; D gene: TRBD1; CDR3 protein: CARSPGDRIYGYTF; CDR3 DNA: TGTGCCAGATCACCTGGGGACAGAATCTATGGCTACACCTTC
V gene: TRBV6-5; clone size: NA; J gene: TRBJ1-2; D gene: NA; CDR3 protein: CASSYGAGGSYGYTF; CDR3 DNA: TGTGCCAGCAGTTACGGGGCAGGCGGTAGCTATGGCTACACCTTC
V gene: TRBV6-2/TRBV6-3; clone size: few; J gene: TRBJ2-3; D gene: NA; CDR3 protein: CASKTGADTQYF; CDR3 DNA: TGTGCCAGCAAGACAGGAGCAGATACGCAGTATTTT
V gene: TRBV12-3/TRBV12-4; clone size: few; J gene: TRBJ2-3; D gene: NA; CDR3 protein: CASKPLGGGVLDTQYF; CDR3 DNA: TGTGCCAGCAAACCCCTTGGTGGAGGGGTTCTAGATACGCAGTATTTT
V gene: TRBV7-2; clone size: NA; J gene: TRBJ1-5; D gene: NA; CDR3 protein: CASSFGWGVLQPQHF; CDR3 DNA: TGTGCCAGCAGCTTTGGTTGGGGGGTGCTTCAGCCCCAGCATTTT
V gene: TRBV7-2; clone size: NA; J gene: TRBJ1-5; D gene: NA; CDR3 protein: CASSLGVNTGQPQHF; CDR3 DNA: TGTGCCAGCAGCTTAGGTGTAAACACGGGTCAGCCCCAGCATTTT
V gene: TRBV6-5; clone size: NA; J gene: TRBJ1-5; D gene: NA; CDR3 protein: CASRSDRWQPQHF; CDR3 DNA: TGTGCCAGCAGGAGCGACAGGTGGCAGCCCCAGCATTTT
V gene: TRBV6-2/TRBV6-3; clone size: NA; J gene: TRBJ1-6; D gene: NA; CDR3 protein: CASSYESNSPLHF; CDR3 DNA: TGTGCCAGCAGTTACGAGTCAAATTCACCCCTCCACTTT
V gene: TRBV4-1; clone size: few; J gene: TRBJ1-1; D gene: NA; CDR3 protein: CASSQDEGMNTEAFF; CDR3 DNA: TGCGCCAGCAGCCAAGATGAGGGGATGAACACTGAAGCTTTCTTT
V gene: TRBV20-1; clone size: few; J gene: TRBJ1-2; D gene: NA; CDR3 protein: CSAMSALAEHYGYTF; CDR3 DNA: TGCAGTGCTATGTCCGCCCTGGCGGAACACTATGGCTACACCTTC
V gene: TRBV6-5; clone size: few; J gene: TRBJ1-6; D gene: TRBD1; CDR3 protein: CASSSGTGGTSPLHF; CDR3 DNA: TGTGCCAGCAGTTCTGGGACAGGGGGTACTTCACCCCTCCACTTT
V gene: TRBV12-3/TRBV12-4; clone size: NA; J gene: TRBJ1-1; D gene: NA; CDR3 protein: CASMVSGGRRTEAFF; CDR3 DNA: TGTGCCAGCATGGTCTCGGGGGGCCGGCGGACTGAAGCTTTCTTT
V gene: TRBV5-1; clone size: many; J gene: TRBJ1-1; D gene: NA; CDR3 protein: CASSLPGPNTEAFF; CDR3 DNA: TGCGCCAGCAGCTTGCCAGGGCCGAACACTGAAGCTTTCTTT
V gene: TRBV11-2; clone size: few; J gene: TRBJ2-3; D gene: NA; CDR3 protein: CASSPYGTDTQYF; CDR3 DNA: TGTGCCAGCAGCCCCTACGGCACAGATACGCAGTATTTT
V gene: TRBV5-1; clone size: few; J gene: TRBJ2-1; D gene: TRBD2; CDR3 protein: CASRGLAGDNEQFF; CDR3 DNA: TGCGCCAGCCGGGGACTAGCGGGGGACAATGAGCAGTTCTTC
V gene: TRBV5-5; clone size: NA; J gene: TRBJ2-5; D gene: NA; CDR3 protein: CASSLDSFQETQYF; CDR3 DNA: TGTGCCAGCAGCCTAGACAGTTTCCAAGAGACCCAGTACTTC
V gene: TRBV7-3; clone size: NA; J gene: TRBJ2-3; D gene: TRBD2; CDR3 protein: CASSSGILSGGALSADTQYF; CDR3 DNA: TGTGCCAGCAGCTCCGGAATCCTTAGCGGGGGGGCGTTATCGGCAGATACGCAGTATTTT
V gene: TRBV6-2/TRBV6-3; clone size: NA; J gene: TRBJ1-5; D gene: NA; CDR3 protein: CASRTGYSNQPQHF; CDR3 DNA: TGTGCCAGCAGGACAGGATATAGCAATCAGCCCCAGCATTTT
V gene: TRBV5-1; clone size: few; J gene: TRBJ2-4; D gene: NA; CDR3 protein: CASSFPGVDIQYF; CDR3 DNA: TGCGCCAGCAGCTTTCCAGGTGTGGACATTCAGTACTTC
V gene: TRBV3-1; clone size: NA; J gene: TRBJ1-3; D gene: NA; CDR3 protein: CASSQLDSSGNTIYF; CDR3 DNA: TGTGCCAGCAGCCAGCTCGACAGCTCTGGAAACACCATATATTTT
V gene: TRBV10-3; clone size: NA; J gene: TRBJ2-5; D gene: NA; CDR3 protein: CATAGPRVQETQYF; CDR3 DNA: TGTGCCACCGCTGGGCCGCGCGTACAAGAGACCCAGTACTTC
V gene: TRBV10-1; clone size: NA; J gene: TRBJ2-7; D gene: TRBD1; CDR3 protein: CASSEGTGRVSPDVQYF; CDR3 DNA: TGCGCCAGCAGTGAGGGGACAGGGCGCGTCTCCCCGGACGTGCAGTACTTC